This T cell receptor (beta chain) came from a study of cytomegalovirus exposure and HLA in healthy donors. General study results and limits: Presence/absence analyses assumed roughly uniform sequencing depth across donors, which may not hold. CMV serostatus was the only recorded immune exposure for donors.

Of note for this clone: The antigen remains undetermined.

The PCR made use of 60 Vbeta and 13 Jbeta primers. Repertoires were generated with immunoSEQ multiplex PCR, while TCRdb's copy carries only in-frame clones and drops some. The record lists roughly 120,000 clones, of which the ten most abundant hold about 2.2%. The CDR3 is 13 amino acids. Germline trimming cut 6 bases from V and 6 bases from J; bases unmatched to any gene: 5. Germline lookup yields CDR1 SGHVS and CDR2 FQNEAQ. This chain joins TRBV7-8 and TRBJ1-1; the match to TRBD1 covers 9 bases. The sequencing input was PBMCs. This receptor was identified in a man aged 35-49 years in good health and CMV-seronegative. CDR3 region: CASRRTGGAEAFF. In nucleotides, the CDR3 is TGTGCCAGCAGGCGTACAGGGGGCGCTGAAGCTTTCTTT.